The next 17 T cell receptor beta chains were all read from a single sample in a study of T cell changes during pregnancy in multiple sclerosis. Only in-frame clones appear in the TCRdb table, and some are missing; sequencing was by immunoSEQ multiplex PCR. The table has about 12,000 clones, approximately 88% seen once. The source material was CD8+ T cells from peripheral blood mononuclear cells, sampled in the second trimester of pregnancy. The receptors originated from a female donor in good health, enrolled as a control in a pregnancy study.

The V call is TRBV30, the J call TRBJ2-5, with D possibly being TRBD2 (6 bases). The V end lost 3 bases, the J end lost 0 bases, and 23 bases lay between the germline ends. CDR1 is GTSNPN, CDR2 SVGIG, per germline (reference sequence). The CDR3 sequence is 18 residues long. CDR3 amino acids: CAWSAAGLLGSNQETQYF. DNA for the CDR3: TGTGCCTGGAGCGCGGCGGGACTCCTGGGCTCCAACCAAGAGACCCAGTACTTC.

The V gene is TRBV5-1, the J gene TRBJ2-3, with TRBD2 identical over 10 bases. The V gene end was trimmed by 1 base and the J gene end by 5 bases; junction bases not matched to a gene: 4. The CDR3 length is 15 residues. Germline V CDR1 and CDR2: SGHRS, YFSETQ. In DNA, the CDR3 is TGCGCCAGCAGCTTGCAGCGGGGGGGCATAGATACGCAGTATTTT. As protein: CASSLQRGGIDTQYF.

V and J are TRBV5-4 and TRBJ2-7, with 7 positions matching TRBD2. Per germline, CDR1 SGHNT and CDR2 YYREEE (reference sequence). CDR3 length: 16 amino acids. The ends lost 3 bases at V and 2 bases at J; junction bases unmatched: 11. The CDR3: CASSSLGLAVTYEQYF. The CDR3 DNA sequence: TGTGCCAGCAGCTCCCTTGGGCTAGCGGTTACCTACGAGCAGTACTTC.

The V gene is TRBV13, the J gene TRBJ2-7; TRBD1 matches 9 bases. Per germline, CDR1 PRHDT and CDR2 FYEKMQ (reference sequence). CDR3 length equals 15 residues. V dropped 4 bases and J dropped 2; count of bases not matched to a gene: 6. Here the CDR3 reads CASSYPGQGPYEQYF. DNA of the CDR3: TGTGCCAGCAGCTACCCGGGACAGGGACCCTACGAGCAGTACTTC.

This clone was found once. The V gene is TRBV5-1, the J gene TRBJ1-1; D is ambiguous. The germline V and J ends were trimmed by 1 base and 10 bases, with 20 bases remaining between them. The germline CDR1 and CDR2 sequences are SGHRS and YFSETQ. CDR3 length: 15 residues. In nucleotides, the CDR3 is TGCGCCAGCAGCTTGTATGCTTACCAGAGAGCGGGAGCTTTCTTT. Its protein product is CASSLYAYQRAGAFF.

The chain links TRBV29-1 to TRBJ2-3; 7 bases are shared with TRBD2. Germline CDR1 reads SQVTM; CDR2 reads ANQGSEA. With V trimmed by 6 bases and J by 6 bases, 0 bases remained unmatched. This CDR3 has 10 amino acids. In DNA, the CDR3 is TGCAGCGTGGGGGGGGATACGCAGTATTTT. Its protein product is CSVGGDTQYF.

The chain employs TRBV4-3 and TRBJ2-4, with D perhaps matching TRBD1 (6 bases). The CDR3 has 15 residues. Germline V gene sequence: CDR1 LGHNA, CDR2 YSLEER. Trimming shortened V by 0 bases and J by 8 bases, and 14 bases separated the two germline ends. CDR3 sequence reads: CASSQDRGSSDIQYF. Written as DNA, the CDR3 is TGCGCCAGCAGCCAAGACAGGGGTTCATCGGACATTCAGTACTTC.

The chain joins TRBV7-9 to TRBJ2-3; D may be TRBD2 (6 bases). CDR1 is SEHNR and CDR2 is FQNEAQ in the germline V gene (reference sequence). The CDR3 has 15 residues. V was pared by 1 base and J by 5 bases, with 13 bases between. CDR3 region: CASSLVLGRGDTQYF. The CDR3 DNA sequence: TGTGCCAGCAGCTTAGTCCTGGGGCGGGGAGATACGCAGTATTTT.

The chain has TRBV6-1 and TRBJ1-2; 9 positions match TRBD1. The trim removed 1 base at V and 6 bases at J, leaving 6 bases unmatched. The V gene's germline CDR1 is MNHNS and CDR2 SASEGT. This CDR3 has 15 amino acids. CDR3 DNA: TGTGCCAGCAGTGAAGGGACAGGGGAGTACGATGGCTACACCTTC. Encoded protein: CASSEGTGEYDGYTF.

This sequence joins TRBV27 and TRBJ2-1; D might be TRBD2 (6 bases). Per the germline V gene, CDR1 is MNHEY and CDR2 is SMNVEV (reference sequence). The CDR3 contains 15 residues. V was clipped by 6 bases and J by 6 bases, with 18 bases between them. The CDR3 reads CASSHRDSIRNEQFF. The CDR3 region has the DNA TGTGCCAGCAGCCACCGGGACTCCATCCGCAATGAGCAGTTCTTC.

The rearrangement uses TRBV5-8 and TRBJ2-1, with TRBD2 matching over 13 bases. This CDR3 region has 15 residues. V lost 0 bases to trimming and J lost 8 bases; unmatched junction nucleotides: 2. Per germline, CDR1 SGHTS and CDR2 YDEGEE. The CDR3 loop is CASSLGLAGGDEQFF. The CDR3 DNA sequence: TGTGCCAGCAGCTTGGGACTAGCGGGAGGCGATGAGCAGTTCTTC. The complete variable domain, with remaining parts taken from reference TRBV5-8 and TRBJ2-1, reads EAGVTQSPTHLIKTRGQQATLRCSPISGHTSVYWYQQALGLGLQFLLWYDEGEERNRGNFPPRFSGRQFPNYSSELNVNALELEDSALYLCASSLGLAGGDEQFFGPGTRLTVL.

The rearrangement uses TRBV6-1 and TRBJ2-1; 10 bases map to TRBD2. Looked up from germline, CDR1 is MNHNS and CDR2 is SASEGT. V was pared by 3 bases and J by 8 bases, with 10 bases of the junction left unmatched. The CDR3 length is 16 residues. CDR3 in amino acids: CASSERLAGSLDEQFF. As DNA, the CDR3 is TGTGCCAGCAGTGAGAGACTAGCGGGTTCGTTGGATGAGCAGTTCTTC.

The V call is TRBV28, the J call TRBJ2-1, with 7 bases lining up with TRBD1. Germline V gene data show CDR1 as MDHEN and CDR2 as SYDVKM. CDR3 size: 13 residues. V gave up 4 bases and J gave up 8 bases; unmatched junction bases: 5. This CDR3 is CASSSDTGDEQFF. The CDR3 DNA reads TGTGCCAGCAGTTCAGATACAGGGGATGAGCAGTTCTTC.

The chain is built from TRBV30 and TRBJ1-1, with D perhaps TRBD1 (6 bases). CDR1 is GTSNPN and CDR2 is SVGIG in the germline V gene (reference sequence). This CDR3 is 15 amino acids long. V lost 0 bases, J lost 5 bases, and 16 bases lay in between. The CDR3 region is CAWSVSRFRGTEAFF. The CDR3 nucleotides read TGTGCCTGGAGTGTATCAAGATTCAGGGGTACTGAAGCTTTCTTT. The variable domain in full, with the rest retrieved from reference TRBV30 and TRBJ1-1, is SQTIHQWPATLVQPVGSPLSLECTVEGTSNPNLYWYRQAAGRGLQLLFYSVGIGQISSEVPQNLSASRPQDRQFILSSKKLLLSDSGFYLCAWSVSRFRGTEAFFGQGTRLTVV.

By sample fraction, this clone is medium-sized. The J gene is TRBJ2-6, the V gene TRBV7-3; 9 bases match TRBD1. CDR1 is SGHTA and CDR2 is FQGTGA in the germline V gene. This CDR3 is 19 amino acids long. V lost 5 bases and J lost 0; bases outside the gene matches: 11. CDR3 sequence: CASSPGWGQGSSGANVLTF. The CDR3 DNA reads as TGTGCCAGCAGCCCCGGCTGGGGACAGGGAAGCTCTGGGGCCAACGTCCTGACTTTC.

The chain combines TRBV7-9 with TRBJ1-3, with D maybe TRBD1 (6 bases). The CDR3 length is 17 residues. CDR1 is SEHNR, CDR2 FQNEAQ, per germline (reference sequence). V was clipped by 2 bases and J by 0 bases, with 14 bases between them. DNA for the CDR3: TGTGCCAGCAGCTTAACGAACAGGGTTAGCTCTGGAAACACCATATATTTT. Residues: CASSLTNRVSSGNTIYF. Supplemented by reference TRBV7-9 and TRBJ1-3, the full variable domain reads DTGVSQNPRHKITKRGQNVTFRCDPISEHNRLYWYRQTLGQGPEFLTYFQNEAQLEKSRLLSDRFSAERPKGSFSTLEIQRTEQGDSAMYLCASSLTNRVSSGNTIYFGEGSWLTVV.

A single count supports this clone. V usage is TRBV2 and J usage is TRBJ2-5; a weak D match, TRBD2 (7 bases). This CDR3 is built from 14 residues. The ends were cut back, 6 bases at V and 9 bases at J, with 20 bases in the middle. Per the germline V gene, CDR1 is SNHLY and CDR2 is FYNNEI. The CDR3 nucleotides are TGTGCCAGCAGAGAGGCGGGGGCGGGTGAGGCCCAGTACTTC. The encoded protein is CASREAGAGEAQYF. The whole variable domain, filled in from reference TRBV2 and TRBJ2-5, reads EPEVTQTPSHQVTQMGQEVILRCVPISNHLYFYWYRQILGQKVEFLVSFYNNEISEKSEIFDDQFSVERPDGSNFTLKIRSTKLEDSAMYFCASREAGAGEAQYFGPGTRLLVL.